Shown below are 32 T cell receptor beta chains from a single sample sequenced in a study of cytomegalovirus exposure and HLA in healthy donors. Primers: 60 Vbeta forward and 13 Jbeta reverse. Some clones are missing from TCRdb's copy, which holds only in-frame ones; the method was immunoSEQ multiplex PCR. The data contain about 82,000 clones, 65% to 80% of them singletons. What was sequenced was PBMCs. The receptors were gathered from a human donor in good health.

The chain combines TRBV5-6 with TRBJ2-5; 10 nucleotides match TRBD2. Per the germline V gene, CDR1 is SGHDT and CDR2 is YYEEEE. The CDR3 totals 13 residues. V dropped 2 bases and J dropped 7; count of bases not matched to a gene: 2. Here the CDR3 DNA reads TGTGCCAGCAGCTTAAGGACTAGCGGGACCCAGTACTTC. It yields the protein CASSLRTSGTQYF.

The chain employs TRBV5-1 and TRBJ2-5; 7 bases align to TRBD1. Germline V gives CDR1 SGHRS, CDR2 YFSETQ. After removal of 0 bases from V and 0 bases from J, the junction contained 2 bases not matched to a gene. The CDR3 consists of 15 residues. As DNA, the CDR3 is TGCGCCAGCAGCTTGGGTGACAGGGACCAAGAGACCCAGTACTTC. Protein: CASSLGDRDQETQYF.

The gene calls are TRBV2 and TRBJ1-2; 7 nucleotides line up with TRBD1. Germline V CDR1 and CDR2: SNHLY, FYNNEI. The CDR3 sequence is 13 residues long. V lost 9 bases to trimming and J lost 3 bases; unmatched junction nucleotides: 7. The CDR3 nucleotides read TGTGCCAGGGGGGACAGTTCTGACTATGGCTACACCTTC. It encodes CARGDSSDYGYTF.

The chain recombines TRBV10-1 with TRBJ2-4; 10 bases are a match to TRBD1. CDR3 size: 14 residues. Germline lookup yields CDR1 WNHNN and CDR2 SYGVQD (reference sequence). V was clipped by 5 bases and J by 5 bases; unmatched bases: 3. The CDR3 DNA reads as TGCGCCAGCAGTAAGACAGGGGGCCAAAACATTCAGTACTTC. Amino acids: CASSKTGGQNIQYF.

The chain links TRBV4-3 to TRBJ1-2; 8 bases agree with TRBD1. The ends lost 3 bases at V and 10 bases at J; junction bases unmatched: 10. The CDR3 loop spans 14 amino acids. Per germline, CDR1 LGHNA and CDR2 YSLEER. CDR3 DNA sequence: TGCGCCAGCAGCCAGGACAGGGATTACCCCCTCTACACCTTC. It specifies CASSQDRDYPLYTF.

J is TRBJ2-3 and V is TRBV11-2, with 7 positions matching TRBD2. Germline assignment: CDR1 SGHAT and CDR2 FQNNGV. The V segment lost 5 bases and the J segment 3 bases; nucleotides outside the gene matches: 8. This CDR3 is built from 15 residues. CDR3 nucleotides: TGTGCCAGCAGCCTGAGGGTGCGGGGGACAGATACGCAGTATTTT. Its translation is CASSLRVRGTDTQYF.

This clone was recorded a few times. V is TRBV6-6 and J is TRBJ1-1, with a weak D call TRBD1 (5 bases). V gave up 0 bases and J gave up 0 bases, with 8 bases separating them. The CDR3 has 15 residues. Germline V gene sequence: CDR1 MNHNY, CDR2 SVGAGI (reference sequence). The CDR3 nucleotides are TGTGCCAGCAGTTACTCAGCAGGGATGAACACTGAAGCTTTCTTT. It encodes CASSYSAGMNTEAFF.

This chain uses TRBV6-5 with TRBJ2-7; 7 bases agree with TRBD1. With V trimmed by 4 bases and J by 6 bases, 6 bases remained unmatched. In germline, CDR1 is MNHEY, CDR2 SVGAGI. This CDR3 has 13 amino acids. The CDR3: CASSSKTGVEQYF. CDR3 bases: TGTGCCAGCAGTTCCAAAACAGGGGTCGAGCAGTACTTC.

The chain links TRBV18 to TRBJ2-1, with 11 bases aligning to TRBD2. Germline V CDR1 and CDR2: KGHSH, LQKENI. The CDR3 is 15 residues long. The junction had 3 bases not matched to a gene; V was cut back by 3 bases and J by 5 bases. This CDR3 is CASSPTSGADNEQFF. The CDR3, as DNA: TGTGCCAGCTCACCGACTAGCGGGGCCGACAATGAGCAGTTCTTC.

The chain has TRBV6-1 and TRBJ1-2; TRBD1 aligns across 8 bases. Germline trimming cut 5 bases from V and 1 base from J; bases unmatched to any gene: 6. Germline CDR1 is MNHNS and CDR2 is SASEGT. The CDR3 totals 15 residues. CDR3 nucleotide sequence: TGTGCCAGCAGTTCCCGCGACAGGGGTAACTATGGCTACACCTTC. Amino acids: CASSSRDRGNYGYTF.

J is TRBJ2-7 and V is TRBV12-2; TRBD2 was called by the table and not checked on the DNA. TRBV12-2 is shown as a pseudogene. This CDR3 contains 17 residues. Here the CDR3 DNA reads TGTGCAAGTCGCTTATCGCCAGCTAGCGGGGGGTCCTACGAGCAGTACTTC. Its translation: CASRLSPASGGSYEQYF.

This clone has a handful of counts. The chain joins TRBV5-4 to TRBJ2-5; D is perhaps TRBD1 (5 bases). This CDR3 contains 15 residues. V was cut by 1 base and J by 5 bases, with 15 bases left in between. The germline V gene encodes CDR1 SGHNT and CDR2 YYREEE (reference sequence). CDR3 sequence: CASSLSTALGETQYF. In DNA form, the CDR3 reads TGTGCCAGCAGCTTGTCGACAGCGCTTGGGGAGACCCAGTACTTC.

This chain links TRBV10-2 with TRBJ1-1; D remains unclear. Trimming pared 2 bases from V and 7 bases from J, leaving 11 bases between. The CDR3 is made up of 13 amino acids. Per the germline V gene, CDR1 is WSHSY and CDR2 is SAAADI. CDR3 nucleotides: TGCGCCAGCAGTGAGGGGATAGGAGGTGAAGCTTTCTTT. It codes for CASSEGIGGEAFF.

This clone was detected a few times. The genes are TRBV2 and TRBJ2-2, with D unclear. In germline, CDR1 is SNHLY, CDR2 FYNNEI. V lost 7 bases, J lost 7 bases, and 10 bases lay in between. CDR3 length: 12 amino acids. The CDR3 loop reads CASTTRVGELFF. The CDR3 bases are TGTGCCAGCACCACCCGGGTCGGGGAGCTGTTTTTT.

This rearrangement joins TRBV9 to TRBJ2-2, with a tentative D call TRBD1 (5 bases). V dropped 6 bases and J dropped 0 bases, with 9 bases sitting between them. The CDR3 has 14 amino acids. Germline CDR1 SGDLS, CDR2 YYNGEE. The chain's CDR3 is CASTGHPNTGELFF. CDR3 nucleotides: TGTGCCAGCACAGGGCACCCGAACACCGGGGAGCTGTTTTTT.

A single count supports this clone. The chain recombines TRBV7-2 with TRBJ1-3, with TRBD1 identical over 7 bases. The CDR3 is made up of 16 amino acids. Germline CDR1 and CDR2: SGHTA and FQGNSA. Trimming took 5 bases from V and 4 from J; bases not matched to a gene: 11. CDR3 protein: CASSRSVQGLGNTIYF. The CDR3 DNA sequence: TGTGCCAGCAGCCGCTCCGTACAGGGGTTAGGAAACACCATATATTTT.

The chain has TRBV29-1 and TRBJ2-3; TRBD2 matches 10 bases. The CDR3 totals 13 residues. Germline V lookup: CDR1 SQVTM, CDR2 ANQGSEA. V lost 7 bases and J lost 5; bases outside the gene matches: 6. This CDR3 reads CSGERGGGDTQYF. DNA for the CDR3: TGCAGCGGAGAGCGGGGGGGCGGAGATACGCAGTATTTT.

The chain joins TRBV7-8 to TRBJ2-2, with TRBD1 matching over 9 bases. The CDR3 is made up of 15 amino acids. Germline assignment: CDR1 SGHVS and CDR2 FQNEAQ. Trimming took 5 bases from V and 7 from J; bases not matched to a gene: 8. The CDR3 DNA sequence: TGTGCCAGCAGCGGCCGGGACAGGGTGAGCGGGGAGCTGTTTTTT. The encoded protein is CASSGRDRVSGELFF.

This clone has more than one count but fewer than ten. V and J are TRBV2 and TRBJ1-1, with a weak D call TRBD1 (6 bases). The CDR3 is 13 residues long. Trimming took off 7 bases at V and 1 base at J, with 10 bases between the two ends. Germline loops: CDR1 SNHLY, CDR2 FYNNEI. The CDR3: CASMSDRNTEAFF. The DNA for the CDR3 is TGTGCCAGCATGTCGGACAGGAACACTGAAGCTTTCTTT.

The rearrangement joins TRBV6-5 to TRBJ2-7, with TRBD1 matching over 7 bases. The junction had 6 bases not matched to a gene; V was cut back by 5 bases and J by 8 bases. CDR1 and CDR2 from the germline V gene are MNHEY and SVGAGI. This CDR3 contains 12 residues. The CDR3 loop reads CASSVGTAQQYF. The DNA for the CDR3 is TGTGCCAGCAGTGTTGGGACAGCCCAGCAGTACTTC.

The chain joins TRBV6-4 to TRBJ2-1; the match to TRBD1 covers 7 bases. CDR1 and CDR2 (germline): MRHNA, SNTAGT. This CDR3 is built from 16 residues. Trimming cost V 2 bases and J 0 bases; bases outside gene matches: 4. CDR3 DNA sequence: TGTGCCAGCAGTGACCGGGACAGCAGCTCCTACAATGAGCAGTTCTTC. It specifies CASSDRDSSSYNEQFF.

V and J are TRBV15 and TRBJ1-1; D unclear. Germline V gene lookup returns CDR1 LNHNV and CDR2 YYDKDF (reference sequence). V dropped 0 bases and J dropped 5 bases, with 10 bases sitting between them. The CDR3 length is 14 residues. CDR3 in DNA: TGTGCCACCAGCAGAGATCCTGCTAAAACTGAAGCTTTCTTT. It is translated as CATSRDPAKTEAFF.

CDR3 bases: TGTGCCAGCAGCTCTGCGGAGGGGGGGACTGAAGCTTTCTTT. It encodes CASSSAEGGTEAFF. This rearrangement joins TRBV7-2 to TRBJ1-1; D is possibly TRBD1 (6 bases). Trimming shortened V by 4 bases and J by 5 bases, and 14 bases separated the two germline ends. The germline gives CDR1 SGHTA, CDR2 FQGNSA. CDR3 length: 14 amino acids.

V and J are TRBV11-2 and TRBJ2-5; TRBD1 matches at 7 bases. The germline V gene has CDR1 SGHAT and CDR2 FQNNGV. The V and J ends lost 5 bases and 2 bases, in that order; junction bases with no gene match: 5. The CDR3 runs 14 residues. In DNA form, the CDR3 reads TGTGCCAGCAGCCCGAGGGACAGTCAAGAGACCCAGTACTTC. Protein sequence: CASSPRDSQETQYF.

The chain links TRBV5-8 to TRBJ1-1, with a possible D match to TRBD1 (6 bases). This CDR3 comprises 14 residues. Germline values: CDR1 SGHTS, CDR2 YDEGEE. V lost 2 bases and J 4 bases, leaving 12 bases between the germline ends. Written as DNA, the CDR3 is TGTGCCAGCAGCTTCAGGGAAGGGGGCACTGAAGCTTTCTTT. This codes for CASSFREGGTEAFF.

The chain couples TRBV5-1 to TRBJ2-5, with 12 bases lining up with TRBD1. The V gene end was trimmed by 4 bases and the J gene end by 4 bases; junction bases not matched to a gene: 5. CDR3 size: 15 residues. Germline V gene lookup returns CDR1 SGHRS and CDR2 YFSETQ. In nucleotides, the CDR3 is TGCGCCAGCAGCACCGGGACAGGGGGCGGAGAGACCCAGTACTTC. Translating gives CASSTGTGGGETQYF.

The CDR3 bases are TGTGCCAGCAGTCCGAGGGGACAGCTGATCAATGAGCAGTTCTTC. This translates into CASSPRGQLINEQFF. The gene calls are TRBV27 and TRBJ2-1; 7 bases are shared with TRBD1. The CDR3 covers 15 residues. The J segment lost 6 bases and the V segment lost 5 bases, leaving 10 bases of the junction unmatched. Germline CDR1 MNHEY, CDR2 SMNVEV (reference sequence).

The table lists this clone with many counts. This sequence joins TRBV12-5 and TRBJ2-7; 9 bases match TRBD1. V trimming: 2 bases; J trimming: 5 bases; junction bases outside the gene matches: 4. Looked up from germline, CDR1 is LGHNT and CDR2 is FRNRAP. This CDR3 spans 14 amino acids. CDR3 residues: CASGLWDRDNEQYF. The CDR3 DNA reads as TGTGCTAGTGGTTTGTGGGACAGGGATAACGAGCAGTACTTC. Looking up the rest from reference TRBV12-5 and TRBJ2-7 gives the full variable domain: DARVTQTPRHKVTEMGQEVTMRCQPILGHNTVFWYRQTMMQGLELLAYFRNRAPLDDSGMPKDRFSAEMPDATLATLKIQPSEPRDSAVYFCASGLWDRDNEQYFGPGTRLTVT.

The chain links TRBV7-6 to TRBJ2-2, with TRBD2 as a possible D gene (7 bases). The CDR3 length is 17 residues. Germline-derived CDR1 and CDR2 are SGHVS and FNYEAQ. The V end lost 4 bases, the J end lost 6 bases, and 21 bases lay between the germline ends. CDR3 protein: CASSSFGRGPVPGELFF. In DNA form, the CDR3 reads TGTGCCAGCAGCTCTTTCGGGCGGGGGCCGGTCCCCGGGGAGCTGTTTTTT. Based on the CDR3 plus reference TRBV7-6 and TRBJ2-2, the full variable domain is GAGVSQSPRYKVTKRGQDVALRCDPISGHVSLYWYRQALGQGPEFLTYFNYEAQQDKSGLPNDRFSAERPEGSISTLTIQRTEQRDSAMYRCASSSFGRGPVPGELFFGEGSRLTVL.

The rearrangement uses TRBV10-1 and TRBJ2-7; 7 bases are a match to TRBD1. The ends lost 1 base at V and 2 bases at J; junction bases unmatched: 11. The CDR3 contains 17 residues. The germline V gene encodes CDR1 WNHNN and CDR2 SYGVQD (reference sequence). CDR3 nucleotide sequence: TGCGCCAGCAGTGAGTATAGTCCCGGACAGGCCCCCTACGAGCAGTACTTC. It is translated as CASSEYSPGQAPYEQYF.

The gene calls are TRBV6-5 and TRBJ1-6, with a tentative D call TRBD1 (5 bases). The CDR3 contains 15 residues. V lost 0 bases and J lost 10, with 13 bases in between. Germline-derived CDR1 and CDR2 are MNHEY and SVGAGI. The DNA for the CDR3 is TGTGCCAGCAGTTACTCGAGCAGGGATGGGTCACCCCTCCACTTT. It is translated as CASSYSSRDGSPLHF.

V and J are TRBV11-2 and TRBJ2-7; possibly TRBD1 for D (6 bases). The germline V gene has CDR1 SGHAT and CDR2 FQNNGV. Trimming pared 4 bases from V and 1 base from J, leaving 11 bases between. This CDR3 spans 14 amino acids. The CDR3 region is CASSSRQASYEQYF. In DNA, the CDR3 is TGTGCCAGCAGCTCAAGACAGGCGTCCTACGAGCAGTACTTC.